The 24 T cell receptor beta chains given below trace back to one sample, sequenced in a study of tumor-infiltrating lymphocytes in primary liver carcinoma. Germline DNA was also extracted, and blood RNA was taken from unsorted whole blood. Reverse transcription of about 500 ng total RNA with a constant-region primer produced TCR beta cDNA. Researchers made the TCR beta libraries by running three nested multiplex PCR rounds with slightly modified ARM-PCR. With TRBV1-TRBV30 forward primers and a C-beta reverse primer, the first two PCR rounds were run for approximately 10 cycles each. TCRdb reprocessed the multiplex PCR reads via MiXCR and lists one record per CDR3 protein. The top ten hold 72% of the sample, which has more than 150,000 distinct CDR3 sequences, over 50% seen once. The specimen was peripheral blood. The receptors originated from a man in his forties or fifties with primary liver carcinoma and hepatitis B virus infection.

The chain recombines TRBV28 with TRBJ2-3, with D maybe TRBD2 (6 bases). V dropped 8 bases and J dropped 2 bases, with 11 bases sitting between them. The CDR3 covers 13 residues. Looked up from germline, CDR1 is MDHEN and CDR2 is SYDVKM. DNA of the CDR3: TGTGCCAGCTGGGACTCAGACACAGATACGCAGTATTTT. It translates to CASWDSDTDTQYF.

This clonotype was detected only a few times. The chain couples TRBV6-1 to TRBJ2-7, with TRBD1 matching over 9 bases. This CDR3 has 13 amino acids. The V gene end was trimmed by 5 bases and the J gene end by 4 bases; junction bases not matched to a gene: 3. Looked up from germline, CDR1 is MNHNS and CDR2 is SASEGT. In nucleotides, the CDR3 is TGTGCCAGCAGTCGGGACAGGGCATACGAGCAGTACTTC. Encoded protein: CASSRDRAYEQYF.

This clonotype came up many times. This sequence joins TRBV11-3 and TRBJ2-2; possible D gene TRBD2, 5 bases. Trimming took off 1 base at V and 6 bases at J, with 6 bases between the two ends. The CDR3 is 13 amino acids. The germline gives CDR1 SGHNT, CDR2 YENEEA. DNA for the CDR3: TGTGCCAGCAGCTTAGCTAGCTCCGGGGAGCTGTTTTTT. Translation: CASSLASSGELFF. Combining the CDR3 with reference TRBV11-3 and TRBJ2-2 gives the whole variable domain EAGVVQSPRYKIIEKKQPVAFWCNPISGHNTLYWYLQNLGQGPELLIRYENEEAVDDSQLPKDRFSAERLKGVDSTLKIQPAELGDSAVYLCASSLASSGELFFGEGSRLTVL.

For this clonotype: Its ends do not fully match the called genes, so a read error is possible. The rearrangement joins TRBV4-1 to TRBJ1-5, with TRBD1 as a possible D gene (6 bases). Looked up from germline, CDR1 is MGHRA and CDR2 is YSYEKL. The CDR3 sequence is 15 residues long. CDR3 in amino acids: CASSQGGLNSQPQHF. In nucleotides, the CDR3 is TGCGCCAGTAGCCAAGGGGGGTTGAATAGTCAGCCCCAGCATTTT.

Concerning this clonotype: Lacking the conserved final phenylalanine or tryptophan, this CDR3 likely reflects a read error. V and J are TRBV7-8 and TRBJ1-6; D uncertain. Germline V CDR1 and CDR2: SGHVS, FQNEAQ. The CDR3 is made up of 14 amino acids. CDR3 DNA: TGTGCCAGCAACTTAGAATATACGATTTCACCCCTCCACCTT. It yields the protein CASNLEYTISPLHL.

This clonotype has more than one count but fewer than ten. The genes are TRBV28 and TRBJ2-1; 8 positions match TRBD1. Per germline, CDR1 MDHEN and CDR2 SYDVKM. This CDR3 comprises 16 residues. Germline trimming cut 2 bases from V and 0 bases from J; bases unmatched to any gene: 3. CDR3 sequence (DNA): TGTGCCAGCAGTTTAGGGACAGGACGCTCCTACAATGAGCAGTTCTTC. This codes for CASSLGTGRSYNEQFF.

This CDR3 reads CASTPPGGGEKPQHF. CDR3 nucleotide sequence: TGTGCCAGCACTCCACCTGGGGGGGGGGAAAAGCCCCAGCATTTT. V is TRBV12-3 or TRBV12-4 and J is TRBJ1-5; possible D gene TRBD1, 5 bases. CDR3 length: 15 residues. V lost 7 bases and J 8 bases, leaving 21 bases between the germline ends.

The chain carries TRBV5-4 and TRBJ2-7; 9 positions match TRBD1. Per germline, CDR1 SGHNT and CDR2 YYREEE (reference sequence). The trim removed 1 base at V and 1 base at J, leaving 6 bases unmatched. The CDR3 is made up of 16 amino acids. CDR3 protein: CASSLLGQGFSYEQYF. Here the CDR3 DNA reads TGTGCCAGCAGCTTGCTGGGACAGGGCTTTTCCTACGAGCAGTACTTC.

This clonotype occurred once. The V call is TRBV6-5, the J call TRBJ2-2; D is unresolved. V dropped 6 bases and J dropped 1 base, with 24 bases sitting between them. The V gene's germline CDR1 is MNHEY and CDR2 SVGAGI. The CDR3 consists of 19 residues. The CDR3, as DNA: TGTGCCAGCAGCCACTTGGGCTTCCTGGCCGGAATGAACACCGGGGAGCTGTTTTTT. Its translation is CASSHLGFLAGMNTGELFF.

In this sample, this clonotype turned up a few times. The J gene is TRBJ2-7, the V gene TRBV6-5; 10 bases agree with TRBD2. CDR3 length: 14 residues. Trimming cost V 11 bases and J 4 bases; bases outside gene matches: 11. Germline lookup yields CDR1 MNHEY and CDR2 SVGAGI. The CDR3 loop reads CACRGASGGYEQYF. In DNA form, the CDR3 reads TGTGCCTGCCGAGGCGCTAGCGGGGGTTACGAGCAGTACTTC.

V is TRBV11-2 and J is TRBJ2-2, with D tentatively TRBD2 (6 bases). CDR3 size: 16 residues. Germline V gene data show CDR1 as SGHAT and CDR2 as FQNNGV. Trimming took 10 bases from V and 3 from J, leaving 21 bases between them. Here the CDR3 reads CANRPIRVADTGELFF. CDR3 bases: TGTGCCAACAGACCGATAAGGGTAGCGGACACCGGGGAGCTGTTTTTT.

The chain employs TRBV5-1 and TRBJ2-1; D possibly corresponds to TRBD1 (5 bases). The J call may be in error: the DNA end matches TRBJ2-5 better. The CDR3 length is 13 residues. CDR1 and CDR2 from the germline V gene are SGHRS and YFSETQ. The CDR3 sequence: CASSAYAGETQYF. CDR3 sequence (DNA): TGCGCCAGCAGCGCTTATGCAGGGGAGACCCAGTACTTC.

The sample holds one count of this clonotype. Its ends do not fully match the called genes, so a read error is possible. The chain joins TRBV12-3 or TRBV12-4 to TRBJ2-7; 8 bases are shared with TRBD2. This CDR3 contains 14 residues. CDR3 sequence: CASSLQRESYDQYF. The CDR3 DNA follows: TGTGCCAGCAGTTTGCAGCGGGAGTCCTACGATCAGTACTTC.

This clonotype has only a few counts. V gene TRBV12-3 or TRBV12-4 combines with J gene TRBJ2-3; no definite D call. This CDR3 has 12 amino acids. V lost 6 bases, J lost 2 bases, and 6 bases lay in between. The CDR3, as DNA: TGTGCCAGCAGATTTTCCACAGATACGCAGTATTTT. Amino acids: CASRFSTDTQYF.

V is TRBV10-3 and J is TRBJ2-7; D is perhaps TRBD2 (5 bases). The CDR3 consists of 14 residues. Looked up from germline, CDR1 is ENHRY and CDR2 is SYGVKD. Trimming shortened V by 10 bases and J by 0 bases, and 16 bases separated the two germline ends. The CDR3 DNA reads as TGTGCCACCAAGGAGACTACGAGCTCCTACGAGCAGTACTTC. Translation: CATKETTSSYEQYF.

The V gene is TRBV7-9, the J gene TRBJ1-1; D is undetermined. The length of the CDR3 is 15 residues. V was pared by 4 bases and J by 4 bases, with 16 bases between. The germline V gene has CDR1 SEHNR and CDR2 FQNEAQ (reference sequence). CDR3 DNA: TGTGCCAGCAGCTCAGAATTTTTTGAGGGCACTGAAGCTTTCTTT. It is translated as CASSSEFFEGTEAFF.

This clonotype appeared many times. CDR3 region: CASTRSGGGNYGYTF. In DNA form, the CDR3 reads TGTGCCAGCACTCGGAGTGGTGGGGGGAACTATGGCTACACCTTC. V and J are TRBV12-3 or TRBV12-4 and TRBJ1-2; TRBD1 might be the D (5 bases). Trimming stripped 7 bases from V and 2 bases from J, with 17 bases between. CDR3 length equals 15 residues.

J is TRBJ2-5 and V is TRBV29-1; 7 nucleotides align to TRBD2. Trimming removed 4 bases from V and 2 bases from J; junction bases left unmatched: 7. The CDR3 totals 14 residues. The V gene's germline CDR1 is SQVTM and CDR2 ANQGSEA. CDR3 sequence (DNA): TGCAGCGTTGGGCTCGGAGCGGGGCAAGAGACCCAGTACTTC. It codes for CSVGLGAGQETQYF.

With regard to this clonotype: A much larger clone differs by one base, so this may be a read error. The chain has TRBV29-1 and TRBJ2-7; 7 nucleotides line up with TRBD2. Germline values: CDR1 SQVTM, CDR2 ANQGSEA. The junction had 9 bases not matched to a gene; V was cut back by 6 bases and J by 4 bases. The CDR3 is made up of 13 amino acids. CDR3 nucleotide sequence: TGCAGCGTACGACTAGCTACTATGTACGAGCAGTACTTC. It yields the protein CSVRLATMYEQYF.

With regard to this clonotype: At one end the junction does not follow the germline gene, possibly because of a read error. The chain has TRBV6-6 and TRBJ2-1; possibly TRBD2 for D (6 bases). Germline V CDR1 and CDR2: MNHNY, SVGAGI (reference sequence). The CDR3 consists of 13 residues. The CDR3 coding sequence is TGTGCCAGCAGTCGGGGACTTTACAATGAGCACTTCTTC. As protein: CASSRGLYNEHFF.

DNA for the CDR3: TGTGCCATCAGTGAGGACGGAGTCTACTATGGCTACACCTTC. It codes for CAISEDGVYYGYTF. The rearrangement joins TRBV10-3 to TRBJ1-2, with D hard to call. This CDR3 has 14 residues. The germline gives CDR1 ENHRY, CDR2 SYGVKD. V was clipped by 2 bases and J by 3 bases, with 10 bases between them.

V gene TRBV5-1 combines with J gene TRBJ2-1, with TRBD2 identical over 8 bases. V gave up 0 bases and J gave up 8 bases; unmatched junction bases: 4. The CDR3 sequence is 14 residues long. In germline, CDR1 is SGHRS, CDR2 YFSETQ. CDR3 DNA: TGCGCCAGCAGCTTGGTAGGACTAGCCGATGAGCAGTTCTTC. Protein sequence: CASSLVGLADEQFF.

With regard to this clonotype: Relative to the germline gene, one junction end is altered; a read error may explain this. The chain carries TRBV5-5 and TRBJ2-3, with 10 bases identical to TRBD2. Germline lookup yields CDR1 SGHKS and CDR2 YYEKEE (reference sequence). CDR3 length equals 16 residues. CDR3 amino acids: CASSSLAGVGTDMQYF. The CDR3 DNA sequence: TGTGCCAGCAGCTCCCTAGCGGGAGTGGGTACAGATATGCAGTATTTT.

This clonotype has more than one count but fewer than ten. The genes are TRBV10-3 and TRBJ2-3, with TRBD1 matching 11 bases. CDR3 length: 17 residues. With 3 bases clipped from V and 6 bases from J, the junction kept 11 bases outside the gene matches. Germline V lookup: CDR1 ENHRY, CDR2 SYGVKD. CDR3 sequence (DNA): TGTGCCATCAGTGAAGCTGGACAGGGGGCGGCAGACGATACGCAGTATTTT. Amino acids: CAISEAGQGAADDTQYF.